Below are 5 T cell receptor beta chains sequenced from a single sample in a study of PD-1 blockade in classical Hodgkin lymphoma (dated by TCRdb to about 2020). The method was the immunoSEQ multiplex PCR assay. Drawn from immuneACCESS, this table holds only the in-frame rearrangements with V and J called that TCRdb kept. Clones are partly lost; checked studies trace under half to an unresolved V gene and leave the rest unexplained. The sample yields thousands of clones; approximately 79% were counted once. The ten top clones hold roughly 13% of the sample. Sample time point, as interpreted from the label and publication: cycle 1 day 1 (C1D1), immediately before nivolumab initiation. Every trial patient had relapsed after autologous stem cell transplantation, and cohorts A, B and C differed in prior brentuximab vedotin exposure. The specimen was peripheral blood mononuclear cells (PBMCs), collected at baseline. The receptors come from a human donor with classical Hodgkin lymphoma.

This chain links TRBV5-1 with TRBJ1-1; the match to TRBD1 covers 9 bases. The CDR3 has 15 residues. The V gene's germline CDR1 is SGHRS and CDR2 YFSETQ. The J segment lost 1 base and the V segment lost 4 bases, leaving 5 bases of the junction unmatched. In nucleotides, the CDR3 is TGCGCCAGCAGCCCCCTGACAGGGGGGAACACTGAAGCTTTCTTT. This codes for CASSPLTGGNTEAFF.

The CDR3 region is CASSPPIGNEQFF. CDR3 DNA sequence: TGTGCCAGCTCACCACCGATAGGCAATGAGCAGTTCTTC. J is TRBJ2-1 and V is TRBV18, with no clear D. Trimming left V 0 bases short and J 6 bases short, with 6 bases between. Germline V gene lookup returns CDR1 KGHSH and CDR2 LQKENI. CDR3 length: 13 residues.

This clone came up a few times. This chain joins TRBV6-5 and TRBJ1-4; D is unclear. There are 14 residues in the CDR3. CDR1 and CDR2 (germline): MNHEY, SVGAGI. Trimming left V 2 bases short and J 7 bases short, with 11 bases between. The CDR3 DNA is TGTGCCAGCAGTTACGCACCCTGGTCTGAAAAACTGTTTTTT. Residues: CASSYAPWSEKLFF.

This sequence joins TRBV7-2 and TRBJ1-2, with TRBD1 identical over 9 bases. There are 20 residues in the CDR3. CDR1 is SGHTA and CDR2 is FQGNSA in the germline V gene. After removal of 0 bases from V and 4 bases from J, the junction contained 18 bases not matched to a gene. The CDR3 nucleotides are TGTGCCAGCAGCTTAGCGGTCGACAGGGGGACGCCGCCTGAGTCCTATGGCTACACCTTC. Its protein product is CASSLAVDRGTPPESYGYTF. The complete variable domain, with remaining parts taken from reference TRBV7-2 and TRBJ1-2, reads GAGVSQSPSNKVTEKGKDVELRCDPISGHTALYWYRQSLGQGLEFLIYFQGNSAPDKSGLPSDRFSAERTGGSVSTLTIQRTQQEDSAVYLCASSLAVDRGTPPESYGYTFGSGTRLTVV.

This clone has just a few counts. CDR3 residues: CASLPQGPCGTGGGNEQFF. Written as DNA, the CDR3 is TGTGCCAGCCTACCCCAAGGGCCATGCGGGACAGGGGGCGGGAATGAGCAGTTCTTC. The rearrangement links TRBV21-1 to TRBJ2-1; the table's TRBD1 call for D was not verified on the DNA. TRBV21-1 is termed a pseudogene. This CDR3 is built from 19 residues.